This is a list of T cell receptor beta chains from one sample in a study of T cells in Graves' hyperthyroidism and ophthalmopathy. Using its own MiXCR run on the multiplex PCR reads, TCRdb lists one record per CDR3 protein. In the table there are 450,000 to 700,000 distinct CDR3 sequences, just over 45% of which are singletons. Sequencing input: peripheral blood or thyroid tissue (not recorded which). The receptors come from an adult woman with Graves' disease, either hyperthyroidism or ophthalmopathy (not recorded which). The CDR3 runs from the conserved cysteine through the conserved F or W. The D gene is left open where the match is weak. The size field is filled for only some rows; it gives once, few, many or a size class.

>-|-|TRBJ1-1|TRBV12-3/TRBV12-4
TGTGCCAGCAGCCGGGCCTCTGAAGCTTTCTTT
CASSRASEAFF
>-|-|TRBJ1-1|TRBV7-7
TGTGCTAGCAGCTTAAGGCGGGACACTGAAGCTTTCTTT
CASSLRRDTEAFF
>-|-|TRBJ1-2|TRBV7-3
TGTGCCAGCAGCACCGAACAGGGTGACGGCTACACCTTC
CASSTEQGDGYTF
>TRBD2|-|TRBJ2-5|TRBV4-1
TGCGCCAGCAGCCAAGAGGTAGCGGGGTCGTACCAAGAGACCCAGTACTTC
CASSQEVAGSYQETQYF
>-|few|TRBJ2-5|TRBV10-3
TGTGCCATCAGTGAGGAGGGGAAGGGCGAGACCCAGTACTTC
CAISEEGKGETQYF
>-|-|TRBJ2-6|TRBV7-8
TGTGCCAGCAGCCCCGCAGGAGCCTCTGGGGCCAACGTCCTGACTTTC
CASSPAGASGANVLTF
>-|many|TRBJ1-6|TRBV19
TGTGCCAGTAGTATATCGGATAATTCACCCCTCCACTTT
CASSISDNSPLHF
>-|many|TRBJ2-5|TRBV5-6
TGTGCCAGCAGCCAGCCAGTCACAGAACGAACCCAGTACTTC
CASSQPVTERTQYF
>TRBD1|-|TRBJ1-6|TRBV10-3
TGTGCCATCAGTGACGGGACAGGGGATATGCCACCCCTCCACTTT
CAISDGTGDMPPLHF
>TRBD2|many|TRBJ2-5|TRBV4-1
TGCGCCAGCAGCCGAGCACTAGCGGAGACCCAGTACTTC
CASSRALAETQYF
>-|few|TRBJ1-2|TRBV25-1
TGTGCCAGCAGTCCACCAGCCGGGAAAGATTATGGCTACACCTTC
CASSPPAGKDYGYTF
>-|many|TRBJ2-2|TRBV29-1
TGCAGCGTTGATGGAAGGATGGCCGGGGAGCTGTTTTTT
CSVDGRMAGELFF
>TRBD1|-|TRBJ2-5|TRBV15
TGTGCCACCACTGGGACAGGAGGAGAGACCCAGTACTTC
CATTGTGGETQYF
>TRBD1|-|TRBJ1-6|TRBV20-1
TGCAGTGCTAGGACGGGACAGGGGATAAATAATTCACCCCTCCACTTT
CSARTGQGINNSPLHF
>TRBD2|-|TRBJ2-7|TRBV28
TGTGCCAGCAGTTTAAGGGGACTAGCGGTGACATACGAGCAGTACTTC
CASSLRGLAVTYEQYF
>-|few|TRBJ2-5|TRBV24-1
TGTGCCACCAGTGTAGGTAATCAGCCCCAGTACTTC
CATSVGNQPQYF
>-|many|TRBJ2-5|TRBV15
TGTGCCACCAGCTCCTTTAAGTACCAAGAGACCCAGTACTTC
CATSSFKYQETQYF
>-|many|TRBJ2-2|TRBV7-2
TGTGCCATTTCCTTTGGTAGGGGGATGAACACCGGGGAGCTGTTTTTT
CAISFGRGMNTGELFF
>-|once|TRBJ1-2|TRBV5-1
TGCGCCAGCAGCTTATTAGCGGGTAATGGCTACACCTTC
CASSLLAGNGYTF
>-|-|TRBJ2-2|TRBV9
TGTGCCAGCAGTTTACCCGTGACAGGGAACACCGGGGAGCTGTTTTTT
CASSLPVTGNTGELFF
>-|many|TRBJ1-2|TRBV7-6
TGTGCCAGCAGCTTAGTCTCCTCGGGGAGCTATGGCTACACCTTC
CASSLVSSGSYGYTF
>TRBD1|-|TRBJ2-2|TRBV5-1
TGCGCCAGCACCCAGGGGGCGATTACCGGGGAGCTGTTTTTT
CASTQGAITGELFF
>TRBD1|-|TRBJ2-7|TRBV28
TGTGCCAGCACCGGGACAGCATTAACACCCTACGAGCAGTACTTC
CASTGTALTPYEQYF
>-|-|TRBJ2-7|TRBV28
TGTGCCAGCAGTTTTTCCCCTCGCGAGCAGTACTTC
CASSFSPREQYF
>-|-|TRBJ1-1|TRBV7-8
TGTGCCAGCAGCTTACAGGGTTTTACTGAAGCTTTCTTT
CASSLQGFTEAFF
>-|-|TRBJ2-4|TRBV5-1
TGCGCCAGCAGCCCAGAGCTAGCCAAAAACATTCAGTACTTC
CASSPELAKNIQYF
>-|many|TRBJ1-2|TRBV5-1
TGCGCCAGCAGCTTGGGAGGAGGCAGGGTTGACTATGGCTACACCTTC
CASSLGGGRVDYGYTF
>TRBD2|few|TRBJ2-1|TRBV7-2
TGTGCCAGCAGCCAGCGGGGGAGGGACAATGAGCAGTTCTTC
CASSQRGRDNEQFF
>TRBD1|-|TRBJ2-5|TRBV12-3/TRBV12-4
TGTGCCAGCAGTTGGCCGGGACAGGGGAACCCTTCGAGGGACGGGGAGACCCAGTACTTC
CASSWPGQGNPSRDGETQYF
>TRBD1|-|TRBJ1-3|TRBV4-1
TGCGCCAGCAGCCAAGGAGTGGCCAGGGGGATATCTGGAAACACCATATATTTT
CASSQGVARGISGNTIYF
>-|-|TRBJ1-1|TRBV7-3
TGCGCCAGCAGCTTAACCGGAGGAAGGGGAACTAAAGCTTTCTTT
CASSLTGGRGTKAFF
>TRBD1|many|TRBJ1-5|TRBV15
TGTGCCACCAGCGTCAACAGGGGGATCTTGGCCCAGCATTTT
CATSVNRGILAQHF
>TRBD1|many|TRBJ2-7|TRBV6-5
TGTGCCAGCAGCCGCCTGCGGGGCAGGGGGCAATACGAGCAGTACTTC
CASSRLRGRGQYEQYF
>TRBD1|many|TRBJ1-2|TRBV10-3
TGTGCCATCAGTGAAAGTCGTGACAGGGGCTATGGCTACACCTTC
CAISESRDRGYGYTF
>-|few|TRBJ2-5|TRBV9
TGTGCCAGCAGCGTAGACCAGAGAGAGACCCAGTACTTC
CASSVDQRETQYF
>-|many|TRBJ1-5|TRBV5-6
TGTGCCAGCAGCTTGGAGTTCAATCAGCCCCAGCATTTT
CASSLEFNQPQHF
>TRBD1|-|TRBJ1-2|TRBV25-1
TGTGCCAGCGGTGACAGGGGCTCCTATGGCTACACCTTC
CASGDRGSYGYTF
>TRBD1|many|TRBJ1-5|TRBV7-8
TGTGCCAGCAGCGAACGGACAGGGGGTGGCAATCAGCCCCAGCATTTT
CASSERTGGGNQPQHF
>-|-|TRBJ2-7|TRBV6-4
TGTGCCAGCAGTGACGGCCTTACAGAGGCCTACGAGCAGTACTTC
CASSDGLTEAYEQYF
>-|-|TRBJ2-6|TRBV5-1
TGCGCCAGCAGCTTGGAGCAGGGTGCCGGGGCCAACGTCCTGACTTTC
CASSLEQGAGANVLTF
>-|-|TRBJ1-2|TRBV7-9
TGCGCCAGCAGCCCACCATCCCCGGAGGGGGACTATGGCTACACCTTC
CASSPPSPEGDYGYTF
>-|-|TRBJ2-7|TRBV25-1
TGTGCCAGCAGTGATTCGCGCAGGGGCGCTTACGAGCAGTACTTC
CASSDSRRGAYEQYF
>-|many|TRBJ1-5|TRBV5-1
TGCGCCAGCAGCTTGGATTCAGGGCGCAATCAGCCCCAGCATTTT
CASSLDSGRNQPQHF
>TRBD2|many|TRBJ2-5|TRBV7-2
TGTGCCAGCAGCTTAGTTGGGACTAGCGGGATAGGGGAGACCCAGTACTTC
CASSLVGTSGIGETQYF
>-|few|TRBJ1-1|TRBV29-1
TGCAGCGTTATACCAGGCCAGAACACTGAAGCTTTCTTT
CSVIPGQNTEAFF
>TRBD2|-|TRBJ2-7|TRBV7-9
TGTGCCAGCAGTGCTAGAAGGACTAGCGGCTCCTACGAGCAGTACTTC
CASSARRTSGSYEQYF
>TRBD1|-|TRBJ2-7|TRBV25-1
TGTGCCAGCCGGGGACAGGGGGCCATCGAGCAGTACTTC
CASRGQGAIEQYF
>-|-|TRBJ1-1|TRBV29-1
TGCAGCTGGCGACGGGTTGCAAACACTGAAGCTTTCTTT
CSWRRVANTEAFF